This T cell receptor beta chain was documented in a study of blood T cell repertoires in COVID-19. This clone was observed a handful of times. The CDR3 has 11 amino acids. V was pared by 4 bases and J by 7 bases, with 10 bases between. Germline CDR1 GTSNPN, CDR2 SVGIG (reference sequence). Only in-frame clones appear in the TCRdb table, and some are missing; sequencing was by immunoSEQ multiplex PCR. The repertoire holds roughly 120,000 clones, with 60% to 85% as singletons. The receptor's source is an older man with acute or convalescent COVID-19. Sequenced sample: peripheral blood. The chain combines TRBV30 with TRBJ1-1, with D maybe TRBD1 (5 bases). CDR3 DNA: TGTGCCTGGAATCGGGGGTTTGAAGCTTTCTTT. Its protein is CAWNRGFEAFF. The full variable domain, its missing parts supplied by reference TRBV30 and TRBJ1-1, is SQTIHQWPATLVQPVGSPLSLECTVEGTSNPNLYWYRQAAGRGLQLLFYSVGIGQISSEVPQNLSASRPQDRQFILSSKKLLLSDSGFYLCAWNRGFEAFFGQGTRLTVV.